This entry concerns a single T cell receptor beta chain. Its target is not known. The record originates from a study of CXCR3-negative and CXCR3-positive naive CD8 T cells. Study details: The study obtained roughly 140 million TRB reads, about 1.5 +/- 0.3 million per library.

Per the germline V gene, CDR1 is KGHSH and CDR2 is LQKENI. This CDR3 is built from 17 residues. General study results and limits: In both naive subsets diversity was comparably high, whereas memory CD8+ cells showed much lower diversity. Hydrophobicity of TRB CDR3s was greater in CXCR3-positive naive cells than in CXCR3-negative naive cells. TRBV-TRBJ usage was similar across naive CXCR3 subsets but distinct in memory cells.

Cells classed as naive CD8+ T cells were CD45RO-CCR7+CD27+CD95-. UMI-labeled TRB cDNA libraries were prepared by 5' RACE. TCRdb reprocessed the 5' RACE reads; each CDR3 protein has one entry and no DNA is given. The clone table shows around 95,000 distinct CDR3 sequences, with the ten largest holding 1.1%. The chain employs TRBV18 and TRBJ2-2; TCRdb selects TRBD1, and the lack of DNA leaves this call unchecked. The sample was naive CXCR3+ CD8+ T cells from blood. The subset is: CD45RO-CCR7+CD27+CD95- naive CD8+ T cells expressing CXCR3 (TNR3+). The receptor comes from a human donor in good health. Some clones in this sample may be carry-over from other donors' samples. Here the CDR3 reads CASSPAPGQLNTGELFF.